The 23 T cell receptor beta chains below come from one sample, sequenced in a study of CD8+ T cells in alopecia areata. Indicated treatment: oral pan-JAK inhibitor, 5-10 mg twice daily. Extraction of RNA preceded its reverse transcription into cDNA, which served as the sequencing template. Here immunoSEQ multiplex PCR was the method, and the copy in TCRdb shows in-frame clones only, minus some. The data hold some 190,000 clones, with roughly 60% observed a single time. Sequenced material: CD4+ T cells sorted from blood, taken at approximately week 49, from a patient treated with tofacitinib. The receptors shown here come from a human donor with alopecia areata.

This CDR3 is CASSPDRTNTEAFF. The CDR3 DNA is TGTGCCAGCAGCCCCGACAGGACGAACACTGAAGCTTTCTTT. The chain links TRBV13 to TRBJ1-1; tentatively, D is TRBD1 (6 bases). V was clipped by 5 bases and J by 1 base, with 11 bases between them. The CDR3 is 14 residues long. From germline, CDR1 is PRHDT and CDR2 FYEKMQ (reference sequence).

In its sample, this clone was seen once. This chain links TRBV30 with TRBJ2-7; a weak D match, TRBD1 (6 bases). V lost 3 bases, J lost 1 base, and 13 bases lay in between. The CDR3 sequence is 14 residues long. Per germline, CDR1 GTSNPN and CDR2 SVGIG (reference sequence). Here the CDR3 DNA reads TGTGCCTGGAGGACCGGGACATTGTCCTACGAGCAGTACTTC. Its protein product is CAWRTGTLSYEQYF.

The chain carries TRBV6-5 and TRBJ2-5; TRBD2 matches at 7 bases. The trim removed 2 bases at V and 5 bases at J, leaving 8 bases unmatched. Germline loops: CDR1 MNHEY, CDR2 SVGAGI. There are 15 residues in the CDR3. The CDR3 DNA reads TGTGCCAGCAGTTACGGCGGACTAGGGTTTGAGACCCAGTACTTC. Translating it yields CASSYGGLGFETQYF.

This chain uses TRBV4-3 with TRBJ2-3; no firm D call. Per germline, CDR1 LGHNA and CDR2 YSLEER. The CDR3 runs to 14 residues. Trimming shortened V by 0 bases and J by 2 bases, and 6 bases separated the two germline ends. This CDR3 is CASSQDPHTDTQYF. The CDR3 coding sequence is TGCGCCAGCAGCCAAGATCCACACACAGATACGCAGTATTTT.

The V call is TRBV25-1, the J call TRBJ1-2, with 8 bases aligning to TRBD1. Germline CDR1 is MGHDK and CDR2 is SYGVNS. V trimming: 1 base; J trimming: 4 bases; junction bases outside the gene matches: 8. This CDR3 has 16 residues. CDR3 in DNA: TGTGCCAGCAGTGAATCGGTTGTGCAGGGGGCCTATGGCTACACCTTC. It specifies CASSESVVQGAYGYTF.

V usage is TRBV29-1 and J usage is TRBJ2-7, with TRBD1 matching over 12 bases. V was pared by 0 bases and J by 7 bases, with 10 bases of the junction left unmatched. This CDR3 spans 16 amino acids. CDR1 is SQVTM, CDR2 ANQGSEA, per germline. CDR3 residues: CSVEDISGQGAGEQYF. CDR3 DNA sequence: TGCAGCGTTGAAGATATTTCGGGACAGGGGGCAGGGGAGCAGTACTTC.

V gene TRBV5-1 combines with J gene TRBJ1-5; no firm D call. CDR1 SGHRS and CDR2 YFSETQ come from the germline V gene. The CDR3 is made up of 15 amino acids. Deletions cut 4 bases from V and 0 bases from J, with 11 bases between. CDR3 coding DNA: TGCGCCAGCAGCCCGACCGGGATTAGCAATCAGCCCCAGCATTTT. This gives the protein CASSPTGISNQPQHF.

This clone was found a few times. The chain links TRBV7-2 to TRBJ2-1; D is perhaps TRBD2 (7 bases). Trimming shortened V by 0 bases and J by 9 bases, and 15 bases separated the two germline ends. The CDR3 consists of 15 residues. CDR1 is SGHTA and CDR2 is FQGNSA in the germline V gene. CDR3 protein: CASSLASAGASEQFF. CDR3 bases: TGTGCCAGCAGCTTAGCCTCGGCGGGGGCTAGTGAGCAGTTCTTC.

This clone was detected only a few times. The rearrangement joins TRBV5-4 to TRBJ1-1, with TRBD1 as a possible D gene (6 bases). The CDR3 spans 15 residues. The germline V and J ends were trimmed by 1 base and 1 base, with 11 bases remaining between them. CDR1 is SGHNT and CDR2 is YYREEE in the germline V gene (reference sequence). In DNA form, the CDR3 reads TGTGCCAGCAGCTTGTCGGGCAGGGGGAACACTGAAGCTTTCTTT. The encoded protein is CASSLSGRGNTEAFF.

This chain links TRBV11-2 with TRBJ1-1; 9 bases align to TRBD1. The ends lost 5 bases at V and 6 bases at J; junction bases unmatched: 7. The CDR3 spans 14 residues. Germline V CDR1 and CDR2: SGHAT, FQNNGV. The CDR3 DNA sequence: TGTGCCAGCAGCCGCGGACAGGGGCCCGCTGAAGCTTTCTTT. The encoded protein is CASSRGQGPAEAFF.

On this clone itself: At one end, the junction sequence differs from germline, possibly due to a read error. This sequence joins TRBV7-2 and TRBJ2-7, with 9 bases lining up with TRBD2. Germline CDR1 SGHTA, CDR2 FQGNSA. The CDR3 loop spans 13 amino acids. CDR3 nucleotide sequence: TGTGCCAGCAACTCGGGGACTAGCAAAGGGGACAGCTTC. Translating it yields CASNSGTSKGDSF.

The chain carries TRBV29-1 and TRBJ2-7, with D uncertain. This CDR3 has 15 amino acids. Germline V lookup: CDR1 SQVTM, CDR2 ANQGSEA. Trimming took 7 bases from V and 2 from J, leaving 21 bases between them. CDR3 coding DNA: TGCAGCGCAACCCCGGAAGGCGCCAAACCCTACGAGCAGTACTTC. This encodes CSATPEGAKPYEQYF.

This clone has just a few counts. This chain uses TRBV4-1 with TRBJ2-2, with D possibly TRBD1 on 6 matching bases. Trimming took 1 base from V and 6 from J, leaving 12 bases between them. Germline V gene sequence: CDR1 MGHRA, CDR2 YSYEKL. The length of the CDR3 is 15 residues. CDR3 in DNA: TGCGCCAGCAGCCAAGTCTCAGGGGTATCCGGGGAGCTGTTTTTT. Translating it yields CASSQVSGVSGELFF.

The chain uses TRBV4-3 and TRBJ1-1; D gene uncertain. This CDR3 contains 14 residues. The V gene's germline CDR1 is LGHNA and CDR2 YSLEER. Trimming stripped 0 bases from V and 7 bases from J, with 12 bases between. The CDR3 is CASSQDRNGNEAFF. In DNA, the CDR3 is TGCGCCAGCAGCCAAGACAGAAACGGTAATGAAGCTTTCTTT.

The chain carries TRBV30 and TRBJ1-5; a weak D match, TRBD1 (5 bases). The V gene lost 2 bases and the J gene lost 0 bases, with 8 bases spanning the gap. The CDR3 covers 14 residues. The V gene's germline CDR1 is GTSNPN and CDR2 SVGIG (reference sequence). In nucleotides, the CDR3 is TGTGCCTGGAGTCCACAGGATAGCAATCAGCCCCAGCATTTT. Protein product: CAWSPQDSNQPQHF.

The rearrangement joins TRBV13 to TRBJ2-2; a possible D gene is TRBD2 (5 bases). This CDR3 has 14 residues. Germline lookup yields CDR1 PRHDT and CDR2 FYEKMQ (reference sequence). Trimming pared 5 bases from V and 2 bases from J, leaving 9 bases between. In nucleotides, the CDR3 is TGTGCCAGCAGCCCGGGGTCCAACACCGGGGAGCTGTTTTTT. This codes for CASSPGSNTGELFF.

This chain joins TRBV10-3 and TRBJ1-4, with D hard to call. CDR3 size: 14 residues. CDR1 and CDR2 (germline): ENHRY, SYGVKD. V gave up 0 bases and J gave up 5 bases, with 7 bases separating them. The CDR3 sequence is CAISESTSNEKLFF. CDR3 DNA sequence: TGTGCCATCAGTGAGTCGACCTCCAATGAAAAACTGTTTTTT.

The chain combines TRBV29-1 with TRBJ1-2; no reliable D call. Per the germline V gene, CDR1 is SQVTM and CDR2 is ANQGSEA. The ends were cut back, 7 bases at V and 1 base at J, with 7 bases in the middle. The CDR3 has 11 amino acids. CDR3: CSGVDNYGYTF. DNA of the CDR3: TGCAGCGGGGTGGATAACTATGGCTACACCTTC.

This clone has a single count. This chain joins TRBV5-1 and TRBJ2-7; TRBD1 might be the D (6 bases). CDR1 is SGHRS and CDR2 is YFSETQ in the germline V gene. V shed 4 bases and J shed 6 bases, with 17 bases lying between them. The CDR3 sequence is 14 residues long. The CDR3 coding sequence is TGCGCCAGCAGCCTAGCATCGATAGGGGGCGAGCAGTACTTC. Protein: CASSLASIGGEQYF. Together with reference TRBV5-1 and TRBJ2-7, the CDR3 gives the full variable domain: KAGVTQTPRYLIKTRGQQVTLSCSPISGHRSVSWYQQTPGQGLQFLFEYFSETQRNKGNFPGRFSGRQFSNSRSEMNVSTLELGDSALYLCASSLASIGGEQYFGPGTRLTVT.

V usage is TRBV30 and J usage is TRBJ2-7; D tentatively reads TRBD1 or TRBD2 (5 bases each). V was pared by 3 bases and J by 4 bases, with 10 bases between. Germline loops: CDR1 GTSNPN, CDR2 SVGIG (reference sequence). This CDR3 has 12 amino acids. As DNA, the CDR3 is TGTGCCTGGAGCCTAGGGACGTACGAGCAGTACTTC. Residues: CAWSLGTYEQYF.

This clone was found a few times. This specimen includes other DNA sequences encoding the same CDR3. The chain joins TRBV12-5 to TRBJ2-2, with D possibly being TRBD1 or TRBD2 (5 bases each). The germline gives CDR1 LGHNT, CDR2 FRNRAP. The length of the CDR3 is 13 residues. Trimming shortened V by 6 bases and J by 2 bases, and 7 bases separated the two germline ends. The CDR3 DNA follows: TGTGCTAGTGGCCGGGACAACACCGGGGAGCTGTTTTTT. Amino acids: CASGRDNTGELFF. Based on the CDR3 plus reference TRBV12-5 and TRBJ2-2, the full variable domain is DARVTQTPRHKVTEMGQEVTMRCQPILGHNTVFWYRQTMMQGLELLAYFRNRAPLDDSGMPKDRFSAEMPDATLATLKIQPSEPRDSAVYFCASGRDNTGELFFGEGSRLTVL.

Points on this clone: The junction does not match germline at one end; this may be a read error. The CDR3 region is CASSEWASGGKRDF. For the CDR3, the DNA is TGTGCCAGCAGTGAATGGGCTAGCGGGGGCAAGAGAGACTTC. The chain links TRBV2 to TRBJ2-5; 10 bases line up with TRBD2. CDR3 length: 14 amino acids. Germline V lookup: CDR1 SNHLY, CDR2 FYNNEI.

In its sample, this clone was seen a few times. The chain links TRBV5-1 to TRBJ2-7, with D possibly being TRBD1 or TRBD2 (5 bases each). The V end was cut by 0 bases, the J end by 3 bases, with 13 bases between. The germline gives CDR1 SGHRS, CDR2 YFSETQ. This CDR3 is built from 15 residues. The chain's CDR3 is CASSLGAGTFYEQYF. CDR3 nucleotide sequence: TGCGCCAGCAGCTTGGGGGCAGGGACCTTCTACGAGCAGTACTTC.